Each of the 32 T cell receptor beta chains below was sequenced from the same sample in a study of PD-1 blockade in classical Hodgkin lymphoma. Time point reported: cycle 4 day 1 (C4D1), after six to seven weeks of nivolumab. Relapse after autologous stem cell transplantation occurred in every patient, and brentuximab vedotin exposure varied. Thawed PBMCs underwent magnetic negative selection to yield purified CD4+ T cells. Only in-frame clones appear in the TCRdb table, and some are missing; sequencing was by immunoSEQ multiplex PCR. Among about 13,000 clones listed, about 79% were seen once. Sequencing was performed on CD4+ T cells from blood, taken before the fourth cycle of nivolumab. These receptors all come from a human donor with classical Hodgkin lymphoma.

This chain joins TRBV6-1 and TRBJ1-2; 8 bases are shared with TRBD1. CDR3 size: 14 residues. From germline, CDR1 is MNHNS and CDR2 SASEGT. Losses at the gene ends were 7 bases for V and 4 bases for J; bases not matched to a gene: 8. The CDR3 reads CASIPGQEAYGYTF. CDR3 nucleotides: TGTGCCAGCATTCCGGGACAGGAAGCCTATGGCTACACCTTC.

CDR3 DNA: TGTGCCAGCAGCCCAGACGGGGATACGCAGTATTTT. Its translation is CASSPDGDTQYF. The rearrangement joins TRBV11-2 to TRBJ2-3; D gene unclear. This CDR3 region has 12 residues. Between the trimmed V and J ends, which lost 5 bases and 6 bases, there was a span of 9 bases. Germline loops: CDR1 SGHAT, CDR2 FQNNGV. Supplemented by reference TRBV11-2 and TRBJ2-3, the full variable domain reads EAGVAQSPRYKIIEKRQSVAFWCNPISGHATLYWYQQILGQGPKLLIQFQNNGVVDDSQLPKDRFSAERLKGVDSTLKIQPAKLEDSAVYLCASSPDGDTQYFGPGTRLTVL.

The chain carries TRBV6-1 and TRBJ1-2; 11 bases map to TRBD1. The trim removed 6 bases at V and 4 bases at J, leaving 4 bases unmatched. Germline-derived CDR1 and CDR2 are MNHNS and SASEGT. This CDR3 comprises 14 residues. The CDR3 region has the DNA TGTGCCAGCAGCGCCGGGACAGGGGGCTATGGCTACACCTTC. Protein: CASSAGTGGYGYTF.

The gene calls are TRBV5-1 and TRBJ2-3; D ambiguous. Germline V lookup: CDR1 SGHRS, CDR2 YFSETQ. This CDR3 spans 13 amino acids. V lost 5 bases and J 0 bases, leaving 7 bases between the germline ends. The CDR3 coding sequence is TGCGCCAGCAGTTTCTCAAGCACAGATACGCAGTATTTT. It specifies CASSFSSTDTQYF.

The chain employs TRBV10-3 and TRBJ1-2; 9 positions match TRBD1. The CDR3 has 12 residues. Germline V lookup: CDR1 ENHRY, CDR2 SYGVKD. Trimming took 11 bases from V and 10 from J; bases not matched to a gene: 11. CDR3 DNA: TGTGCCGTGTGGGACAGGGCTATGGACTACACCTTC. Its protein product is CAVWDRAMDYTF.

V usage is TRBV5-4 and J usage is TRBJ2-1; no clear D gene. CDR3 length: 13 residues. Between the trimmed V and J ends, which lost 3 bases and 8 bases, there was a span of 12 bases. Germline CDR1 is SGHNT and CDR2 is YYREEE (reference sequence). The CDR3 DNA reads TGTGCCAGCAGCTGGAGCCCCGGAGATGAGCAGTTCTTC. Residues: CASSWSPGDEQFF.

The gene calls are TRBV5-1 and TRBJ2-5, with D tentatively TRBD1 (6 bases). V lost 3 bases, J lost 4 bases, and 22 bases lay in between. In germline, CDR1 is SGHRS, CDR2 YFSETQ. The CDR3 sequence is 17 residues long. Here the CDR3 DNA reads TGCGCCAGCAGCTGGACCCCTGGGCAGGGGAAGGGAGAGACCCAGTACTTC. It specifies CASSWTPGQGKGETQYF.

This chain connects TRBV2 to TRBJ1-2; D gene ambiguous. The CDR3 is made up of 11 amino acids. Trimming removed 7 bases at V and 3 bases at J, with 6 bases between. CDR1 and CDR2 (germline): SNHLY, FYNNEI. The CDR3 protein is CASKTYYGYTF. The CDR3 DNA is TGTGCCAGCAAGACGTACTATGGCTACACCTTC.

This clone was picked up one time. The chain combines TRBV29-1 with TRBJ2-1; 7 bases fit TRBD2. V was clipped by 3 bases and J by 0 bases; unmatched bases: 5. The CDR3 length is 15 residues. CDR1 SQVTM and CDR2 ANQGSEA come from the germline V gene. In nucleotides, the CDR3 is TGCAGCGTTGAGGGGGGGATAGGCTCCTACAATGAGCAGTTCTTC. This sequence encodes CSVEGGIGSYNEQFF.

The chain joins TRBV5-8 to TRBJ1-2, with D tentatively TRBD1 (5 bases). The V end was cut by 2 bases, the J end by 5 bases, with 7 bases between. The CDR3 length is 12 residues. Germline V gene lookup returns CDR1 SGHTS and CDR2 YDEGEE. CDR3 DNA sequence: TGTGCCAGCAGCTTCCAGGGATATGGCTACACCTTC. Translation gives CASSFQGYGYTF.

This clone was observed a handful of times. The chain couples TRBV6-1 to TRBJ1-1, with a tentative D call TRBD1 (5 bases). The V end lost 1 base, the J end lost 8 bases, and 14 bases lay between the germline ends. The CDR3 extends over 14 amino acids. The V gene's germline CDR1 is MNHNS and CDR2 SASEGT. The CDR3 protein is CASSEERSWGEAFF. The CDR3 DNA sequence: TGTGCCAGCAGTGAAGAGCGGTCGTGGGGCGAAGCTTTCTTT.

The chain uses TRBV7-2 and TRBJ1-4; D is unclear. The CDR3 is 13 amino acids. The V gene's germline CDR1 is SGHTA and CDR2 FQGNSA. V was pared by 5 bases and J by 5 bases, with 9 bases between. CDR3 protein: CASSPGVNEKLFF. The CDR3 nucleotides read TGTGCCAGCAGCCCCGGGGTAAATGAAAAACTGTTTTTT.

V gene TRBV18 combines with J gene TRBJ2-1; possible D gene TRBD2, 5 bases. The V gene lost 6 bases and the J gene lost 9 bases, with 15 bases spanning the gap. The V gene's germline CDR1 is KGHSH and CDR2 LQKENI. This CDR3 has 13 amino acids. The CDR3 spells CASSGNHAGEQFF. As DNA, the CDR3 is TGTGCCAGCTCGGGGAACCACGCGGGTGAGCAGTTCTTC. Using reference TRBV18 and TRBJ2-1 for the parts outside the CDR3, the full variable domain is NAGVMQNPRHLVRRRGQEARLRCSPMKGHSHVYWYRQLPEEGLKFMVYLQKENIIDESGMPKERFSAEFPKEGPSILRIQQVVRGDSAAYFCASSGNHAGEQFFGPGTRLTVL.

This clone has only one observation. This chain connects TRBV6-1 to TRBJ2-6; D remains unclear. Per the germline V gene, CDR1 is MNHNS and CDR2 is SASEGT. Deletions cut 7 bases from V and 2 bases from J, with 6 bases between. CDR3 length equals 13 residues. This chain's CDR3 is CASNRAGANVLTF. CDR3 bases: TGTGCCAGCAATAGGGCTGGGGCCAACGTCCTGACTTTC.

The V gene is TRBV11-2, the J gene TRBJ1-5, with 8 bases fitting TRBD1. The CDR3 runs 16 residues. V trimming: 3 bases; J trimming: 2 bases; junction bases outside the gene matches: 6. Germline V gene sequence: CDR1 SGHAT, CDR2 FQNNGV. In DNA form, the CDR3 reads TGTGCCAGCAGCTTCGGACAGGGTTGGGGCAATCAGCCCCAGCATTTT. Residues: CASSFGQGWGNQPQHF.

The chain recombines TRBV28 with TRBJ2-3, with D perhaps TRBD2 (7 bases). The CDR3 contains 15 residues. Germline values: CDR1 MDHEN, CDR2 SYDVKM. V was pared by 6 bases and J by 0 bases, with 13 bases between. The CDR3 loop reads CASSRRGASTDTQYF. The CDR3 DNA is TGTGCCAGCAGCCGCCGGGGGGCTAGCACAGATACGCAGTATTTT.

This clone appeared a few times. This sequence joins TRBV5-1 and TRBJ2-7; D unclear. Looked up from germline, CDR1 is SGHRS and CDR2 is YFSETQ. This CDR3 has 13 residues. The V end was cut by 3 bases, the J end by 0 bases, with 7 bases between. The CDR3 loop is CASSSSNSYEQYF. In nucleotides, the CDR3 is TGCGCCAGCAGCTCCTCCAACTCCTACGAGCAGTACTTC.

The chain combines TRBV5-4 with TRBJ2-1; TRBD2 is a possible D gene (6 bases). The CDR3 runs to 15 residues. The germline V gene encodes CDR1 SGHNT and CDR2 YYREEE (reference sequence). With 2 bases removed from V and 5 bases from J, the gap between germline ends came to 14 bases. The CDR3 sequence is CASSFGRDGDNEQFF. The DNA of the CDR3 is TGTGCCAGCAGCTTTGGGCGGGACGGAGACAATGAGCAGTTCTTC.

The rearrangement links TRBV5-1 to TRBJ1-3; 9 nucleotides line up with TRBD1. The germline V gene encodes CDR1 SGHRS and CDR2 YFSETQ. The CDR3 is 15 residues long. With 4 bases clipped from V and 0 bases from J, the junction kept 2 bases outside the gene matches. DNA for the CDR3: TGCGCCAGCAGCCTGGACAGGGGCTCTGGAAACACCATATATTTT. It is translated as CASSLDRGSGNTIYF.

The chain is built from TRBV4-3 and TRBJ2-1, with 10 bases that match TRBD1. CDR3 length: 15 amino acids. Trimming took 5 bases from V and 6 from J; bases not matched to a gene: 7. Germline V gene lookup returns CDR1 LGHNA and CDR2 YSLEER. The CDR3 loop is CASSVPGQGFNEQFF. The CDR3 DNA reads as TGCGCCAGCAGCGTCCCGGGACAGGGGTTCAATGAGCAGTTCTTC.

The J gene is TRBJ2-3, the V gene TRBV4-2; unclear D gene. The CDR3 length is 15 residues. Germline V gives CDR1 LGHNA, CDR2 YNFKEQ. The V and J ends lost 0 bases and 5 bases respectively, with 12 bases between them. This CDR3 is CASSQDSGKVDTQYF. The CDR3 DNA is TGTGCCAGCAGCCAAGATAGTGGCAAGGTAGATACGCAGTATTTT.

CDR3 DNA: TGTGCCAGCAGGGAGGACCTGGTTTACACCGGGGAGCTGTTTTTT. Amino acids: CASREDLVYTGELFF. This chain joins TRBV2 and TRBJ2-2; perhaps TRBD2 as D (5 bases). V lost 6 bases, J lost 3 bases, and 14 bases lay in between. The CDR3 runs 15 residues. The germline gives CDR1 SNHLY, CDR2 FYNNEI.

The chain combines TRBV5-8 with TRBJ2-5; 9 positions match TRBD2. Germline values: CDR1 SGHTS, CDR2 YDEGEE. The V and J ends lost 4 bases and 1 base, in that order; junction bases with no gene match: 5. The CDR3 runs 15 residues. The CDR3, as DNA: TGTGCCAGCAGCAGTAGCGGGAGTCCCCAAGAGACCCAGTACTTC. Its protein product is CASSSSGSPQETQYF.

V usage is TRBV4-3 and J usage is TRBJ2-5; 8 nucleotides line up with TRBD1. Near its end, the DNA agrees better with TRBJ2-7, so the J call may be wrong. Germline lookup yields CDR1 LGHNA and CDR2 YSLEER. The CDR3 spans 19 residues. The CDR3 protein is CASSQVVEDRAPGVYEQYF. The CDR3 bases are TGCGCCAGCAGCCAAGTAGTTGAGGACAGGGCCCCCGGGGTCTACGAGCAGTACTTC.

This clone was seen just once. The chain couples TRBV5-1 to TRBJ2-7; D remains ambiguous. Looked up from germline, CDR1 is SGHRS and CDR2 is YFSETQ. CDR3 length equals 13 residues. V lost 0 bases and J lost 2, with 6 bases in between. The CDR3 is CASSLGLTYEQYF. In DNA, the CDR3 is TGCGCCAGCAGCTTGGGATTAACCTACGAGCAGTACTTC.

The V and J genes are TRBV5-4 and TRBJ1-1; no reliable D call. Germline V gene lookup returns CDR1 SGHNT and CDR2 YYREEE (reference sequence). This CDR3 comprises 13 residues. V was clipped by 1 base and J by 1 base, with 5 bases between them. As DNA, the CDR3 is TGTGCCAGCAGCTTGCCTGGGAACACTGAAGCTTTCTTT. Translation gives CASSLPGNTEAFF. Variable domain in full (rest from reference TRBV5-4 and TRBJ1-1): ETGVTQSPTHLIKTRGQQVTLRCSSQSGHNTVSWYQQALGQGPQFIFQYYREEENGRGNFPPRFSGLQFPNYSSELNVNALELDDSALYLCASSLPGNTEAFFGQGTRLTVV.

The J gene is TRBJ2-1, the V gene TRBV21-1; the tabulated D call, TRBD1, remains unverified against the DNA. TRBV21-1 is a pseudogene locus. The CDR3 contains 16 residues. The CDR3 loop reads CASSNTAGFINNEQFF. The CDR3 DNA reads TGTGCCAGCAGCAATACAGCAGGGTTTATTAACAATGAGCAGTTCTTC.

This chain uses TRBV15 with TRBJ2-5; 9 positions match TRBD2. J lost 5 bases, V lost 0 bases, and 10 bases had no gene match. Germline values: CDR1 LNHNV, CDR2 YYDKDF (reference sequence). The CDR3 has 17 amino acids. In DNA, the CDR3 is TGTGCCACCAGCAGAGATTGGCGGGAGGGCCGGTGGGAGACCCAGTACTTC. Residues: CATSRDWREGRWETQYF. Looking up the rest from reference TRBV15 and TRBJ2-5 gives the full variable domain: DAMVIQNPRYQVTQFGKPVTLSCSQTLNHNVMYWYQQKSSQAPKLLFHYYDKDFNNEADTPDNFQSRRPNTSFCFLDIRSPGLGDTAMYLCATSRDWREGRWETQYFGPGTRLLVL.

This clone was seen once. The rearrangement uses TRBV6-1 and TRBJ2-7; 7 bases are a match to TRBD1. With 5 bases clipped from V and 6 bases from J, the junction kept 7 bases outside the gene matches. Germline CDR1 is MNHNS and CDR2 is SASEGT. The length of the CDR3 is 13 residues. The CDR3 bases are TGTGCCAGCAGTATGACAGGGCTTTCCGAGCAGTACTTC. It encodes CASSMTGLSEQYF.

The DNA of the CDR3 is TGTGCCAGCTCACTTGGGACTAGCGGTAACAATGAGCAGTTCTTC. Encoded protein: CASSLGTSGNNEQFF. V gene TRBV18 combines with J gene TRBJ2-1, with 11 bases that match TRBD2. Germline V gene data show CDR1 as KGHSH and CDR2 as LQKENI. V was pared by 4 bases and J by 5 bases, with 4 bases of the junction left unmatched. CDR3 size: 15 residues.

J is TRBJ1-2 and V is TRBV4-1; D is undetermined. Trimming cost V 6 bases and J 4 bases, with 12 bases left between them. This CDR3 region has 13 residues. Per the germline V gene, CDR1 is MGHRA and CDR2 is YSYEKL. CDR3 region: CASSPGISYGYTF. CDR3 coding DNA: TGCGCCAGCAGTCCCGGTATCAGCTATGGCTACACCTTC.

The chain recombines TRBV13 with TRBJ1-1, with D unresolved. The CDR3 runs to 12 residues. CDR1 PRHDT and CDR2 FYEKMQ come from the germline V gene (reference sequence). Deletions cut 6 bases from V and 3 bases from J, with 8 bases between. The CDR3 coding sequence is TGTGCCAGCAGGATTGATGACACTGAAGCTTTCTTT. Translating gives CASRIDDTEAFF.